Here is one T cell receptor (beta chain) with its context. This clone has a count of ten or more. The clone's antigen remains unknown. The input lacks base qualities; no much larger clone sits a single base away. This sample stems from a study of blood T cell repertoires in COVID-19 (dated by TCRdb to 2018 to 2020). Looking at the study overall: Collaborator samples came from the United States, Italy and Spain and covered acute and convalescent phases of COVID-19. Where available, HLA class I and class II types were obtained from metadata supplied by the sample provider rather than from assay-based typing. Samples were obtained from the ongoing ImmuneRACE study (first 160 participants) and from over a thousand subjects provided by 6 global collaborators. Deeply sampled blood TCRbeta repertoires from subjects exposed to, actively infected with, or recovered from COVID-19 were included in the dataset. The material from the prospective study consisted of cDNA or gDNA derived from T cells, B-cell-depleted T cells, or PBMCs. The repertoires were released in a freely available public database intended as a resource for research on the immune response to SARS-CoV-2. The sample metadata nearly always contained a de-identified subject ID, COVID-19 status, age in years and sex. What the study reported, not specific to this receptor: Clinical and demographic metadata were provided uncurated, with the amount varying by source and participant.

TCRbeta CDR3 regions were amplified from genomic DNA by means of the immunoSEQ Assay, a bias-controlled multiplex PCR. Concerning the study's data processing: The number of nucleated cells in each sample was estimated by amplification of reference gene primers within the assay. To quantify the absolute abundance of each unique TCRbeta CDR3 rearrangement, sequence reads were collapsed and filtered. For each sample, productive Simpson clonality was calculated as the square root of Simpson's diversity index over productive rearrangements. Held by TCRdb, this immuneACCESS table contains in-frame sequences only and omits some clones. Under half of the omission traces to an unresolved V gene where checked; the cause of the rest is unknown. V and J calls and clone size are given by that table; D and trimming were obtained from the DNA. In all, the sample holds 250,000 or so clones, and more than 70% of those were seen once. About 2.3% of the sample is held by the ten biggest clonotypes.

V is pared back by 4 bases and J by 7 bases, with 19 bases lying between the germline termini. The CDR3, from cysteine to phenylalanine, totals 14 residues. The DNA shown is the 42-base CDR3, in frame from base 1. In the germline V gene, CDR1 corresponds to SQVTM and CDR2 to ANQGSEA. In the prospective study, participants were roughly 18 to 100 years old, resided in 24 geographic areas of the United States, and were enrolled through a virtual design. Cohort assignment in the prospective study relied on participant-reported clinical history from a screening survey and a study questionnaire. In the prospective study, whole blood, serum and a nasopharyngeal or oropharyngeal swab were collected from each participant by mobile phlebotomists. Over a roughly two-month period, participants in the prospective study had the option of providing additional blood draws and questionnaires. Before DNA extraction, blood samples from the prospective study were shipped at room temperature or frozen.

The source is a woman between 40 and 55 years old with acute COVID-19. This sequence uses TRBV29-1 and TRBJ1-2, and the D gene may be TRBD1, 5 bases matching. The sample was PBMCs or T cells enriched from blood (not recorded which). The nucleotide sequence reads as follows: TGCAGCGTTGGTCGTGGCCAGGGTCCCTCTGGCTACACCTTC. The translation is CSVGRGQGPSGYTF.